A selection of T cell receptor beta chains follows, all from one sample in a study of breast tumors, draining lymph nodes, adjacent tissues. From the multiplex PCR reads, TCRdb called clonotypes with MiXCR, one entry per CDR3 protein. This sample carries about 14,000 distinct CDR3 sequences, 50% to 70% of them seen once, and the ten largest clones take around 31%. Material: tumor-adjacent breast tissue. These receptors were obtained from a female donor with breast cancer. Some clones in this sample may be carry-over from other donors' samples. Both conserved end residues are part of each CDR3. A D gene is named only where the DNA matches it firmly. Clone size is not always given. Where it is, it says once, few, many or a class for expanded clones.

j_call | clone_size | v_call | d_call | cdr3_nt | cdr3_aa
TRBJ1-1 | - | TRBV19 | - | TGTGCCAGTAGTATAAGGGCGGGCACTGAAGCTTTCTTT | CASSIRAGTEAFF
TRBJ2-3 | - | TRBV7-9 | TRBD2 | TGTGCCAGCAGCTACGGGACTAGCGGGGATACGCAGTATTTT | CASSYGTSGDTQYF
TRBJ2-1 | - | TRBV10-3 | - | TGTGCCATCAGTGGGACAGACAATGAGCAGTTCTTC | CAISGTDNEQFF
TRBJ2-3 | - | TRBV24-1 | - | TGTGCCACCAATCCAGGGAGTAGCACAGATACGCAGTATTTT | CATNPGSSTDTQYF
TRBJ2-3 | - | TRBV25-1 | - | TGTGCCAGCAGTGCGGCGGATACGCAGTATTTT | CASSAADTQYF
TRBJ2-7 | - | TRBV20-1 | TRBD2 | TGCAGTGCTGGTAGCGGGAGGGCCTGCAGGCAGTACTTC | CSAGSGRACRQYF
TRBJ2-1 | many | TRBV19 | TRBD2 | TGTGCCAGTACTGGCGGGAGTTGGAATGAGCAGTTCTTC | CASTGGSWNEQFF
TRBJ1-2 | once | TRBV7-4 | - | TGTGCCAGCAGCTTAGTCAGGGCCCATGGCTACACCTTC | CASSLVRAHGYTF
TRBJ1-2 | few | TRBV29-1 | - | TGCAGCGTTGATGGCTATGGCTACACCTTC | CSVDGYGYTF
TRBJ2-6 | - | TRBV29-1 | - | TGCAGCGTTGCCGGGGCCTCTAGGGGGGCCAACGTCCTGACTTTC | CSVAGASRGANVLTF
TRBJ2-3 | medium-sized | TRBV6-5 | TRBD2 | TGTGCCAGCAGCCAAAGCGGGAGTGGGACACTGGATACGCAGTATTTT | CASSQSGSGTLDTQYF
TRBJ1-2 | medium-sized | TRBV3-1 | - | TGTGCCAGCAGCCAAGATCCCCAGGGGTCTGGCTACACCTTC | CASSQDPQGSGYTF
TRBJ2-7 | - | TRBV7-2 | - | TGTGCCAGCAGCCTACAGCTGAATCGCTTAACCTACGAGCAGTACTTC | CASSLQLNRLTYEQYF
TRBJ1-3 | - | TRBV9 | - | TGTGCCAGCAGTGAACAGCCAGCCGGAGGAAACACCATATATTTT | CASSEQPAGGNTIYF
TRBJ2-1 | - | TRBV19 | TRBD1 | TGTGCCAGTAGTCAAACAGGGGGGAATGAGCAGTTCTTC | CASSQTGGNEQFF
TRBJ2-7 | - | TRBV9 | - | TGTGCCAGCAGCTTCGGCCCGGGCGACCAGGGGCAGTACTTC | CASSFGPGDQGQYF
TRBJ1-5 | once | TRBV5-5 | TRBD1 | TGTGCCAGCAGCGTGGAGGGACAGGGAAATCAGCCCCAGCATTTT | CASSVEGQGNQPQHF
TRBJ2-3 | - | TRBV9 | TRBD2 | TGTGCCAGCAGTGGTGGGACTAGCGGTTTAACAGATACGCGGTATTTT | CASSGGTSGLTDTRYF
TRBJ2-1 | - | TRBV19 | TRBD1 | TGTGCCAGTACCCGGGACAGGGTGGACAATGAGCAGTTCTTC | CASTRDRVDNEQFF
TRBJ2-5 | medium-sized | TRBV13 | - | TGTGCCAGCAGCCCCAAGGGCGGAGGGCAAGAGACCCAGTACTTC | CASSPKGGGQETQYF
TRBJ1-5 | medium-sized | TRBV6-2/TRBV6-3 | - | TGTGCCAGCAGTTACAGGGACAATCAGCCCCAGCATTTT | CASSYRDNQPQHF
TRBJ1-5 | - | TRBV19 | - | TGTGCCAGTAGTATCCAACAGGGTAATCAGCCCCAGCATTTT | CASSIQQGNQPQHF
TRBJ1-5 | few | TRBV20-1 | TRBD1 | TGCAGTGCTAGAGCAGGGGGCTACGATCCGCCCCAGCATTTT | CSARAGGYDPPQHF
TRBJ1-4 | few | TRBV9 | TRBD1 | TGTGCCAGCAGCTCCTCCGGGACAGTTGCAACTAATGAAAAACTGTTTTTT | CASSSSGTVATNEKLFF
TRBJ2-1 | once | TRBV5-5 | - | TGTGCCAGCAGCTTCCACTACAATGAGCAGTTCTTC | CASSFHYNEQFF
TRBJ2-1 | many | TRBV29-1 | - | TGCAGCGTTGTTTACTACTTAGGGGAGGATGAGCAGTTCTTC | CSVVYYLGEDEQFF
TRBJ1-5 | - | TRBV19 | - | TGTGCCAGCAAGGCTGGGGGTGTCGGCAGGAATCAGCCCCAGCATTTT | CASKAGGVGRNQPQHF
TRBJ2-3 | large | TRBV7-8 | - | TGTGCCAGCACGGGGTTGAACCCGACAGATACGCAGTATTTT | CASTGLNPTDTQYF
TRBJ2-2 | - | TRBV5-4 | TRBD2 | TGTGCCAGCAGCCTGGGACTAGCGGGAAGCACCGGGGAGCTGTTTTTT | CASSLGLAGSTGELFF
TRBJ2-7 | medium-sized | TRBV7-6 | - | TGTGCCAGCAGCTTACAGGGTACCGAGCAGTACTTC | CASSLQGTEQYF
TRBJ1-4 | - | TRBV12-3/TRBV12-4 | - | TGTGCCAGCAGTTTCGGGGGGGAAAAACTGTTTTTT | CASSFGGEKLFF
TRBJ1-4 | - | TRBV20-1 | - | TGCAGTGCTAGGGGGTTGTCGGTCGAAAAACTGTTTTTT | CSARGLSVEKLFF
TRBJ1-2 | - | TRBV10-3 | TRBD1 | TGTGCCATCAGTGAAGGAGACAGGGGAGGCTACACCTTC | CAISEGDRGGYTF
TRBJ1-1 | - | TRBV30 | TRBD1 | TGTGCCTGGAGTGTGGGACAGGGTGAAGGAGACACTGAAGCTTTCTTT | CAWSVGQGEGDTEAFF
TRBJ2-1 | - | TRBV5-4 | - | TGTGCCAGCAGCTCACAGGGGAGGTATGAGCAGTTCTTC | CASSSQGRYEQFF
TRBJ2-6 | - | TRBV7-2 | TRBD1 | TGTGCCAGCAGCTTAGGGGACAGGCGGGCCAACGTCCTGACTTTC | CASSLGDRRANVLTF
TRBJ2-1 | medium-sized | TRBV5-8 | TRBD2 | TGTGCCAGCAGCAAGGAACTAGCGGGAGGGTTCGATGAGCAGTTCTTC | CASSKELAGGFDEQFF
TRBJ2-7 | - | TRBV7-9 | - | TGTGCCAGCAGCCAAACAGCTTGGGAGCAGTACTTC | CASSQTAWEQYF
TRBJ2-2 | medium-sized | TRBV9 | - | TGTGCCAGCACAATTACTGGGAACACCGGGGAGCTGTTTTTT | CASTITGNTGELFF
TRBJ1-5 | - | TRBV19 | - | TGTGCCAGTAGCGATAAAACCCGAATAGGACGCCTGAATCAGCCCCAGCATTTT | CASSDKTRIGRLNQPQHF
TRBJ1-1 | once | TRBV19 | TRBD1 | TGTGCCAGTAGGGGGACAGGGGTTTACTCTGAAGCTTTCTTT | CASRGTGVYSEAFF
TRBJ2-7 | - | TRBV12-3/TRBV12-4 | TRBD1 | TGTGCCAGCAGTCCCGGGACAGGGAGACCCTACGAGCAGTACTTC | CASSPGTGRPYEQYF